The 18 T cell receptor beta chains listed next were all sequenced from one sample in a study of cytomegalovirus exposure and HLA in healthy donors. Use of 60 Vbeta and 13 Jbeta primers characterized the PCR. Clones were read by immunoSEQ multiplex PCR, and TCRdb kept only the in-frame ones, dropping some. Altogether 95,000 to 100,000 clones are present, 85% to 90% being singletons, with the ten largest covering 3.5% to 5%. What was sequenced was PBMCs. These receptors were obtained from a young man in good health and CMV-seronegative.

This chain connects TRBV19 to TRBJ1-1; no clear D gene. Looked up from germline, CDR1 is LNHDA and CDR2 is SQIVND (reference sequence). The length of the CDR3 is 14 residues. Between the trimmed V and J ends, which lost 6 bases and 3 bases, there was a span of 14 bases. The CDR3 sequence is CASRAGNADTEAFF. As DNA, the CDR3 is TGTGCCAGTAGAGCGGGGAATGCGGACACTGAAGCTTTCTTT.

The chain couples TRBV5-1 to TRBJ2-5; D is unresolved. This CDR3 is 13 amino acids long. V was clipped by 4 bases and J by 5 bases, with 12 bases between them. CDR1 is SGHRS and CDR2 is YFSETQ in the germline V gene. The CDR3 here is CASSGGVRETQYF. The CDR3 DNA reads TGCGCCAGCAGCGGCGGAGTGAGGGAGACCCAGTACTTC.

V and J are TRBV6-1 and TRBJ2-1; TRBD1 agrees at 8 bases. The V and J ends lost 7 bases and 8 bases, in that order; junction bases with no gene match: 13. The V gene's germline CDR1 is MNHNS and CDR2 SASEGT. This CDR3 has 15 amino acids. The CDR3 region has the DNA TGTGCCAGCATAATAGGGGCAGGGGGCCGGTATGAGCAGTTCTTC. Amino acids: CASIIGAGGRYEQFF.

This chain connects TRBV6-5 to TRBJ1-2; TRBD1 matches 11 bases. The V gene end was trimmed by 5 bases and the J gene end by 5 bases; junction bases not matched to a gene: 7. CDR1 is MNHEY, CDR2 SVGAGI, per germline. The CDR3 is 15 amino acids. CDR3 in amino acids: CASSRGDRGGYGYTF. CDR3 nucleotides: TGTGCCAGCAGTAGAGGGGACAGGGGGGGTTATGGCTACACCTTC.

The rearrangement links TRBV7-2 to TRBJ2-1; 11 nucleotides align to TRBD1. After removal of 7 bases from V and 3 bases from J, the junction contained 5 bases not matched to a gene. The germline V gene has CDR1 SGHTA and CDR2 FQGNSA. The CDR3 runs 15 residues. The CDR3 sequence is CASNTGTGGYNEQFF. CDR3 sequence (DNA): TGTGCCAGCAACACCGGGACAGGGGGCTACAATGAGCAGTTCTTC.

The chain employs TRBV11-2 and TRBJ2-5; 12 bases fit TRBD2. V lost 2 bases and J lost 2; bases outside the gene matches: 6. The CDR3 runs to 17 residues. Germline V gene lookup returns CDR1 SGHAT and CDR2 FQNNGV. CDR3: CASSLRTSGNPQETQYF. The CDR3, as DNA: TGTGCCAGCAGCTTACGGACTAGCGGGAACCCGCAAGAGACCCAGTACTTC. The full variable domain, rest sourced from reference TRBV11-2 and TRBJ2-5, is EAGVAQSPRYKIIEKRQSVAFWCNPISGHATLYWYQQILGQGPKLLIQFQNNGVVDDSQLPKDRFSAERLKGVDSTLKIQPAKLEDSAVYLCASSLRTSGNPQETQYFGPGTRLLVL.

In its sample, this clone was seen a few times. The V and J genes are TRBV19 and TRBJ2-3, with 7 nucleotides matching TRBD1. Germline V gene sequence: CDR1 LNHDA, CDR2 SQIVND (reference sequence). With 4 bases clipped from V and 5 bases from J, the junction kept 6 bases outside the gene matches. This CDR3 comprises 14 residues. As DNA, the CDR3 is TGTGCCAGTAGTACAAACACAGGGGTAGATACGCAGTATTTT. This codes for CASSTNTGVDTQYF.

The genes are TRBV7-2 and TRBJ1-3, with a possible D match to TRBD1 (6 bases). The CDR3 covers 14 residues. Germline CDR1 SGHTA, CDR2 FQGNSA. V was shortened by 5 bases and J by 0 bases, with 8 bases between the two germline ends. The DNA of the CDR3 is TGTGCCAGCAGCCCGGACAGCTCTGGAAACACCATATATTTT. Protein product: CASSPDSSGNTIYF.

This clone was counted only a few times. The gene calls are TRBV7-2 and TRBJ1-6; 8 nucleotides agree with TRBD1. This CDR3 contains 14 residues. The germline V gene has CDR1 SGHTA and CDR2 FQGNSA. The ends lost 6 bases at V and 10 bases at J; junction bases unmatched: 8. As DNA, the CDR3 is TGTGCCAGCAGATTCCAGGGGGCTGAATCACCCCTCCACTTT. It yields the protein CASRFQGAESPLHF.

This chain uses TRBV7-8 with TRBJ1-1; 8 bases match TRBD1. The CDR3 runs 18 residues. With V trimmed by 2 bases and J by 4 bases, 15 bases remained unmatched. The V gene's germline CDR1 is SGHVS and CDR2 FQNEAQ. CDR3 sequence: CASSLLRPSGRGPTEAFF. DNA of the CDR3: TGTGCCAGCAGCTTACTTCGTCCTTCGGGCAGGGGGCCCACTGAAGCTTTCTTT.

The rearrangement links TRBV9 to TRBJ1-4, with 10 nucleotides matching TRBD1. The CDR3 runs to 15 residues. CDR1 is SGDLS and CDR2 is YYNGEE in the germline V gene. The V and J ends lost 4 bases and 7 bases, in that order; junction bases with no gene match: 7. The CDR3 region has the DNA TGTGCCAGCAGCCTGGGGGGACAGGGGAGTGAAAAACTGTTTTTT. Amino acid sequence: CASSLGGQGSEKLFF.

The chain links TRBV27 to TRBJ1-1; D remains unclear. Germline CDR1 MNHEY, CDR2 SMNVEV (reference sequence). The ends were cut back, 9 bases at V and 4 bases at J, with 18 bases in the middle. This CDR3 contains 14 residues. CDR3 sequence reads: CASGESGYGTEAFF. Written as DNA, the CDR3 is TGTGCCAGTGGAGAGTCGGGGTACGGCACTGAAGCTTTCTTT.

The gene calls are TRBV9 and TRBJ2-7; 8 nucleotides agree with TRBD1. Per germline, CDR1 SGDLS and CDR2 YYNGEE. This CDR3 is 17 amino acids long. V lost 0 bases, J lost 7 bases, and 15 bases stayed unmatched. The DNA of the CDR3 is TGTGCCAGCAGCGTAGGGGTTGGACAGGGCCCCTTGGGGGAGCAGTACTTC. It is translated as CASSVGVGQGPLGEQYF. Based on the CDR3 plus reference TRBV9 and TRBJ2-7, the full variable domain is DSGVTQTPKHLITATGQRVTLRCSPRSGDLSVYWYQQSLDQGLQFLIQYYNGEERAKGNILERFSAQQFPDLHSELNLSSLELGDSALYFCASSVGVGQGPLGEQYFGPGTRLTVT.

The rearrangement joins TRBV5-4 to TRBJ1-2, with TRBD1 as a possible D gene (6 bases). Germline V lookup: CDR1 SGHNT, CDR2 YYREEE (reference sequence). V was pared by 5 bases and J by 3 bases, with 11 bases between. The length of the CDR3 is 13 residues. CDR3 nucleotide sequence: TGTGCCAGCAGTTCAACAGGGCACTATGGCTACACCTTC. Translated: CASSSTGHYGYTF.

The chain uses TRBV6-1 and TRBJ2-7, with D maybe TRBD1 (6 bases). From germline, CDR1 is MNHNS and CDR2 SASEGT. Trimming cost V 0 bases and J 4 bases, with 13 bases left between them. CDR3 length: 15 amino acids. The CDR3 sequence is CASSEAETGSYEQYF. The DNA for the CDR3 is TGTGCCAGCAGTGAAGCAGAAACAGGGAGTTACGAGCAGTACTTC.

The chain carries TRBV6-4 and TRBJ1-2, with no clear D. The CDR3 extends over 12 amino acids. Germline lookup yields CDR1 MRHNA and CDR2 SNTAGT. V was pared by 5 bases and J by 5 bases, with 9 bases between. The CDR3 DNA reads as TGTGCCAGCAGTCCGACGGGATATGGCTACACCTTC. Its protein product is CASSPTGYGYTF.

This chain connects TRBV29-1 to TRBJ2-5; D gene ambiguous. From germline, CDR1 is SQVTM and CDR2 ANQGSEA. Trimming cost V 1 base and J 5 bases, with 14 bases left between them. The CDR3 is made up of 14 amino acids. The CDR3 nucleotides are TGCAGCGTTGAAGTGGGTAGAGCGTTGGAGACCCAGTACTTC. Its translation is CSVEVGRALETQYF.

The chain combines TRBV4-2 with TRBJ2-7, with 7 nucleotides matching TRBD1. Germline lookup yields CDR1 LGHNA and CDR2 YNFKEQ. After removal of 3 bases from V and 5 bases from J, the junction contained 1 base not matched to a gene. There are 12 residues in the CDR3. The CDR3 DNA reads TGTGCCAGCAGCCACGACAGGGACGAGCAGTACTTC. Its protein is CASSHDRDEQYF.